This passage covers 2 T cell receptor beta chains from one sample sequenced in a study of T cell changes during pregnancy in multiple sclerosis. The table came from immunoSEQ multiplex PCR; TCRdb's copy has only in-frame clones and leaves some out. The repertoire holds 90,000 to 150,000 clones, with around 93% as singletons. The sequences come from peripheral blood, collected before pregnancy. Receptors were obtained from a female donor with multiple sclerosis, enrolled in a pregnancy study.

This clone was detected once. In the same sample, other DNA sequences code for this CDR3. DNA for the CDR3: TGTGCCAGCACGGGGTACGAAGCTTTCTTT. Translating gives CASTGYEAFF. This chain joins TRBV2 and TRBJ1-1, with D unresolved. The V end lost 7 bases, the J end lost 8 bases, and 8 bases lay between the germline ends. The germline V gene encodes CDR1 SNHLY and CDR2 FYNNEI. The CDR3 extends over 10 amino acids. The complete variable domain, with remaining parts taken from reference TRBV2 and TRBJ1-1, reads EPEVTQTPSHQVTQMGQEVILRCVPISNHLYFYWYRQILGQKVEFLVSFYNNEISEKSEIFDDQFSVERPDGSNFTLKIRSTKLEDSAMYFCASTGYEAFFGQGTRLTVV.

This chain links TRBV25-1 with TRBJ2-3; 10 nucleotides align to TRBD2. Unmatched junction bases numbered 15, after V lost 5 bases and J lost 10 bases. The germline gives CDR1 MGHDK, CDR2 SYGVNS. The CDR3 loop spans 16 amino acids. The CDR3 protein is CASSLGASGRGGAQYF. Here the CDR3 DNA reads TGTGCCAGCAGTCTGGGGGCTAGCGGGAGAGGGGGAGCGCAGTATTTT.